Below are 23 T cell receptor beta chains sequenced from a single sample in a study of PD-L1 blockade in urothelial cancer. Measured with immunoSEQ multiplex PCR; TCRdb has only the in-frame clones, and not every one. This repertoire shows approximately 52,000 clones, roughly 77% found once; its top ten account for approximately 3.3%. The sample here was PBMCs, taken around atezolizumab (anti-PD-L1) treatment. The receptors originated from a man between 70 and 80 years old with urothelial cancer.

The rearrangement links TRBV6-1 to TRBJ2-7; 11 bases map to TRBD2. CDR1 and CDR2 from the germline V gene are MNHNS and SASEGT. CDR3 size: 14 residues. V lost 4 bases and J lost 3; bases outside the gene matches: 2. As DNA, the CDR3 is TGTGCCAGCAGTGGTAGCGGGAGGGTCTACGAGCAGTACTTC. This codes for CASSGSGRVYEQYF.

J is TRBJ2-2 and V is TRBV18; a weak D match, TRBD1 (6 bases). Per the germline V gene, CDR1 is KGHSH and CDR2 is LQKENI. The CDR3 has 14 amino acids. V lost 8 bases and J 1 base, leaving 11 bases between the germline ends. The CDR3 DNA follows: TGTGCCAGCACTTCGACAGGGAACACCGGGGAGCTGTTTTTT. It codes for CASTSTGNTGELFF.

The DNA for the CDR3 is TGCAGTGTGACGGGTGATACGCAGTATTTT. This codes for CSVTGDTQYF. This rearrangement joins TRBV20-1 to TRBJ2-3, with D unresolved. With 7 bases removed from V and 6 bases from J, the gap between germline ends came to 8 bases. The CDR3 consists of 10 residues. Germline assignment: CDR1 DFQATT and CDR2 SNEGSKA (reference sequence).

This chain connects TRBV28 to TRBJ2-7; possibly TRBD1 for D (6 bases). Trimming took off 4 bases at V and 1 base at J, with 17 bases between the two ends. Germline assignment: CDR1 MDHEN and CDR2 SYDVKM. The CDR3 spans 16 residues. The CDR3 region is CASSSPRGTASYEQYF. The CDR3 DNA reads TGTGCCAGCAGTTCCCCCAGGGGTACGGCTTCCTACGAGCAGTACTTC.

This rearrangement joins TRBV6-5 to TRBJ2-6, with a weak D call TRBD1 (6 bases). CDR1 MNHEY and CDR2 SVGAGI come from the germline V gene. V lost 5 bases and J lost 4, with 9 bases in between. The CDR3 runs to 14 residues. The CDR3 DNA is TGTGCCAGCAGTCAAGGACAGGGGGCCAACGTCCTGACTTTC. The encoded protein is CASSQGQGANVLTF.

This clone was observed a handful of times. The V and J genes are TRBV25-1 and TRBJ1-1; D call uncertain. Per germline, CDR1 MGHDK and CDR2 SYGVNS. The CDR3 has 14 amino acids. Trimming removed 3 bases at V and 1 base at J, with 9 bases between. CDR3 region: CASSESLQNTEAFF. The CDR3 bases are TGTGCCAGCAGTGAGTCACTTCAGAACACTGAAGCTTTCTTT.

The chain couples TRBV5-4 to TRBJ1-4; D gene unclear. Germline V gene sequence: CDR1 SGHNT, CDR2 YYREEE (reference sequence). The CDR3 runs 15 residues. Trimming shortened V by 4 bases and J by 1 base, and 11 bases separated the two germline ends. This CDR3 is CASSPGSGTNEKLFF. DNA of the CDR3: TGTGCCAGCAGCCCGGGGTCTGGAACTAATGAAAAACTGTTTTTT.

The rearrangement uses TRBV19 and TRBJ2-2; possible D gene TRBD1, 6 bases. V shed 1 base and J shed 3 bases, with 9 bases lying between them. Germline CDR1 reads LNHDA; CDR2 reads SQIVND (reference sequence). This CDR3 is built from 15 residues. CDR3 amino acids: CASSIGQGYTGELFF. The DNA of the CDR3 is TGTGCCAGTAGTATAGGGCAGGGGTACACCGGGGAGCTGTTTTTT.

The V gene is TRBV23-1, the J gene TRBJ2-5; D is possibly TRBD1 (5 bases). TRBV23-1 is classed as an ORF, of uncertain function. The V end lost 7 bases, the J end lost 1 base, and 25 bases lay between the germline ends. The CDR3 runs to 18 residues. This CDR3 is CASIIVGRKDRGQETQYF. The CDR3 DNA is TGCGCCAGCATAATCGTCGGGCGAAAAGACAGAGGCCAAGAGACCCAGTACTTC.

Here the CDR3 reads CASSQDRAYNQPQHF. For the CDR3, the DNA is TGTGCCAGCTCCCAGGACAGGGCCTACAATCAGCCCCAGCATTTT. The rearrangement links TRBV18 to TRBJ1-5; 8 nucleotides align to TRBD1. This CDR3 has 15 residues. In germline, CDR1 is KGHSH, CDR2 LQKENI. V lost 6 bases, J lost 3 bases, and 7 bases stayed unmatched. The whole variable domain, remainder taken from reference TRBV18 and TRBJ1-5, is NAGVMQNPRHLVRRRGQEARLRCSPMKGHSHVYWYRQLPEEGLKFMVYLQKENIIDESGMPKERFSAEFPKEGPSILRIQQVVRGDSAAYFCASSQDRAYNQPQHFGDGTRLSIL.

CDR3 nucleotide sequence: TGTGCCAGTACCGACAGGGGAGTGTTAACCGGGGAGCTGTTTTTT. It encodes CASTDRGVLTGELFF. The chain joins TRBV19 to TRBJ2-2, with 8 bases aligning to TRBD1. CDR1 is LNHDA, CDR2 SQIVND, per germline (reference sequence). The CDR3 consists of 15 residues. V was clipped by 7 bases and J by 5 bases; unmatched bases: 9.

The CDR3 sequence: CASSTTTGAQLHF. CDR3 nucleotide sequence: TGTGCCAGCAGTACCACTACAGGGGCTCAGCTCCACTTT. The gene calls are TRBV6-6 and TRBJ1-6; 7 bases are shared with TRBD1. The CDR3 runs 13 residues. V shed 5 bases and J 16 bases; nucleotides not matched to a gene: 11. Germline V gene lookup returns CDR1 MNHNY and CDR2 SVGAGI (reference sequence).

The CDR3 sequence is CASSVDPAGAYNEQFF. CDR3 in DNA: TGTGCCAGCAGCGTAGACCCAGCGGGGGCTTACAATGAGCAGTTCTTC. This chain connects TRBV9 to TRBJ2-1, with 8 bases matching TRBD2. There are 16 residues in the CDR3. After removal of 0 bases from V and 4 bases from J, the junction contained 6 bases not matched to a gene. Germline values: CDR1 SGDLS, CDR2 YYNGEE.

V is TRBV27 and J is TRBJ2-1; D is undetermined. In germline, CDR1 is MNHEY, CDR2 SMNVEV (reference sequence). The length of the CDR3 is 14 residues. Deletions cut 5 bases from V and 5 bases from J, with 13 bases between. The CDR3 nucleotides read TGTGCCAGCAGTATTACTGGGCTTCACAATGAGCAGTTCTTC. This sequence encodes CASSITGLHNEQFF.

The V and J genes are TRBV9 and TRBJ2-2, with TRBD2 as a possible D gene (5 bases). The CDR3 is 16 amino acids. CDR1 is SGDLS, CDR2 YYNGEE, per germline. Trimming left V 0 bases short and J 5 bases short, with 14 bases between. The CDR3 DNA is TGTGCCAGCAGCGTAGGAGCGGACGGTCGGACCGGGGAGCTGTTTTTT. As protein: CASSVGADGRTGELFF.

The chain recombines TRBV7-9 with TRBJ2-3, with D uncertain. The CDR3 extends over 16 amino acids. Trimming cost V 4 bases and J 0 bases, with 14 bases left between them. The germline V gene has CDR1 SEHNR and CDR2 FQNEAQ (reference sequence). The CDR3 is CASSSELLTSTDTQYF. The CDR3 DNA follows: TGTGCCAGCAGCTCAGAGCTGCTGACTAGCACAGATACGCAGTATTTT.

The V call is TRBV15, the J call TRBJ1-3; the D is unclear. Trimming took 0 bases from V and 0 from J, leaving 12 bases between them. The germline gives CDR1 LNHNV, CDR2 YYDKDF (reference sequence). The CDR3 extends over 17 amino acids. CDR3 sequence reads: CATSRDSSSASGNTIYF. The CDR3 DNA is TGTGCCACCAGCAGAGATAGTAGTTCTGCCTCTGGAAACACCATATATTTT.

The chain uses TRBV18 and TRBJ2-2; the match to TRBD2 covers 13 bases. Germline loops: CDR1 KGHSH, CDR2 LQKENI. There are 16 residues in the CDR3. The V gene end was trimmed by 4 bases and the J gene end by 4 bases; junction bases not matched to a gene: 3. The CDR3 is CASSRRLAGGTGELFF. The CDR3 DNA reads as TGTGCCAGCTCACGTCGACTAGCGGGGGGCACCGGGGAGCTGTTTTTT. Using reference TRBV18 and TRBJ2-2 for the parts outside the CDR3, the full variable domain is NAGVMQNPRHLVRRRGQEARLRCSPMKGHSHVYWYRQLPEEGLKFMVYLQKENIIDESGMPKERFSAEFPKEGPSILRIQQVVRGDSAAYFCASSRRLAGGTGELFFGEGSRLTVL.

This chain connects TRBV7-8 to TRBJ2-1; TRBD1 matches at 7 bases. The CDR3 runs 16 residues. The V and J ends lost 5 bases and 4 bases, in that order; junction bases with no gene match: 11. From germline, CDR1 is SGHVS and CDR2 FQNEAQ. The CDR3 is CASSPYRDRSYNEQFF. The DNA for the CDR3 is TGTGCCAGCAGCCCTTACCGGGACAGAAGTTACAATGAGCAGTTCTTC.

The V gene is TRBV6-5, the J gene TRBJ2-7, with D perhaps TRBD1 (5 bases). Trimming pared 0 bases from V and 2 bases from J, leaving 11 bases between. The CDR3 is 15 amino acids. Germline V gene lookup returns CDR1 MNHEY and CDR2 SVGAGI. CDR3 DNA: TGTGCCAGCAGTTACTCTTGGCAGGGCGCCTACGAGCAGTACTTC. It translates to CASSYSWQGAYEQYF.

The V gene is TRBV18, the J gene TRBJ1-2; TRBD1 matches at 7 bases. With V trimmed by 3 bases and J by 6 bases, 1 base remained unmatched. CDR1 is KGHSH and CDR2 is LQKENI in the germline V gene. The CDR3 has 12 residues. This CDR3 is CASSPDRDGYTF. The CDR3 DNA reads as TGTGCCAGCTCACCCGACAGGGATGGCTACACCTTC.

The chain has TRBV18 and TRBJ2-1, with TRBD2 matching over 13 bases. In germline, CDR1 is KGHSH, CDR2 LQKENI. V shed 4 bases and J 8 bases; nucleotides not matched to a gene: 11. This CDR3 is 17 amino acids long. Here the CDR3 DNA reads TGTGCCAGCTCACGTGGACTAGCGGGAGAAGGGGCCCATGAGCAGTTCTTC. This sequence encodes CASSRGLAGEGAHEQFF.

As for this clone: Mismatch with germline at one junction end may stem from a read error. This rearrangement joins TRBV7-9 to TRBJ1-1, with D unclear. CDR3 length equals 12 residues. Per germline, CDR1 SEHNR and CDR2 FQNEAQ (reference sequence). The CDR3 sequence is CASSLAAAEVFF. The CDR3, as DNA: TGTGCCAGCAGCTTAGCGGCGGCTGAAGTTTTCTTT. Variable domain in full (rest from reference TRBV7-9 and TRBJ1-1): DTGVSQNPRHKITKRGQNVTFRCDPISEHNRLYWYRQTLGQGPEFLTYFQNEAQLEKSRLLSDRFSAERPKGSFSTLEIQRTEQGDSAMYLCASSLAAAEVFFGQGTRLTVV.